This is a list of T cell receptor beta chains from one sample in a study of blood T cell repertoires in COVID-19. The repertoire was sequenced with immunoSEQ multiplex PCR; TCRdb's copy has only in-frame clones and lacks some. This table has some 190,000 clones, roughly 77% appearing once. What was sequenced was PBMCs or T cells enriched from blood (not recorded which). The receptor source for this set is a woman aged 50 to 65 with acute COVID-19. Each CDR3 is given with its conserved first and last residue. Each record gives: D gene, V gene, J gene, clone size, CDR3 protein, CDR3 DNA. D genes are given only for firm matches. Some rows mark clone size as missing; the rest say once, few, many or name a class of expanded clone.

d_call: .
v_call: TRBV20-1
j_call: TRBJ2-3
clone_size: .
cdr3_aa: CSASKVQGMPLIAQYF
cdr3_nt: TGCAGTGCTAGTAAGGTTCAGGGTATGCCCTTAATTGCGCAGTATTTT

d_call: .
v_call: TRBV7-2
j_call: TRBJ1-2
clone_size: few
cdr3_aa: CASSLGVYNYGYTF
cdr3_nt: TGTGCCAGCAGCTTAGGTGTTTATAACTATGGCTACACCTTC

d_call: .
v_call: TRBV9
j_call: TRBJ1-1
clone_size: .
cdr3_aa: CASSVAVNTEAFF
cdr3_nt: TGTGCCAGCAGCGTAGCAGTTAACACTGAAGCTTTCTTT

d_call: .
v_call: TRBV6-5
j_call: TRBJ1-2
clone_size: .
cdr3_aa: CASGEVRDGYTF
cdr3_nt: TGTGCCAGCGGGGAGGTCAGGGATGGCTACACCTTC

d_call: TRBD1
v_call: TRBV7-2
j_call: TRBJ1-2
clone_size: few
cdr3_aa: CASNADRAVYGYTF
cdr3_nt: TGTGCCAGCAACGCGGACAGGGCGGTCTATGGCTACACCTTC

d_call: TRBD1
v_call: TRBV19
j_call: TRBJ1-1
clone_size: .
cdr3_aa: CASRAGTGGLNTEAFF
cdr3_nt: TGTGCCAGTCGAGCCGGGACAGGGGGTTTGAACACTGAAGCTTTCTTT

d_call: TRBD2
v_call: TRBV28
j_call: TRBJ2-5
clone_size: .
cdr3_aa: CASNTPASGFGETQYF
cdr3_nt: TGTGCCAGCAACACCCCCGCTAGCGGGTTTGGAGAGACCCAGTACTTC

d_call: TRBD1
v_call: TRBV7-9
j_call: TRBJ2-1
clone_size: .
cdr3_aa: CASSSGSGTDYNEQFF
cdr3_nt: TGTGCCAGCAGCTCTGGGTCCGGGACAGATTACAATGAGCAGTTCTTC

d_call: TRBD2
v_call: TRBV4-1
j_call: TRBJ2-3
clone_size: .
cdr3_aa: CASSPWTSGGAGDTQYF
cdr3_nt: TGCGCCAGCAGCCCTTGGACTAGCGGGGGGGCGGGAGATACGCAGTATTTT

d_call: .
v_call: TRBV6-1
j_call: TRBJ1-4
clone_size: few
cdr3_aa: CASSEAAAANEKLFF
cdr3_nt: TGTGCCAGCAGTGAAGCGGCCGCCGCTAATGAAAAACTGTTTTTT

d_call: .
v_call: TRBV6-5
j_call: TRBJ2-1
clone_size: .
cdr3_aa: CASKAGYNEQFF
cdr3_nt: TGTGCCAGCAAAGCGGGCTACAATGAGCAGTTCTTC

d_call: .
v_call: TRBV4-1
j_call: TRBJ1-5
clone_size: .
cdr3_aa: CASSQRSDSADSNQPQHF
cdr3_nt: TGCGCCAGCAGCCAACGATCTGACAGTGCGGATAGCAATCAGCCCCAGCATTTT

d_call: .
v_call: TRBV9
j_call: TRBJ2-3
clone_size: .
cdr3_aa: CASSPGAVSDTQYF
cdr3_nt: TGTGCCAGCAGCCCAGGGGCAGTTTCAGATACGCAGTATTTT

d_call: .
v_call: TRBV7-9
j_call: TRBJ2-5
clone_size: .
cdr3_aa: CASSFGQETQYF
cdr3_nt: TGTGCCAGCAGCTTCGGGCAAGAGACCCAGTACTTC

d_call: TRBD2
v_call: TRBV11-3
j_call: TRBJ2-1
clone_size: .
cdr3_aa: CASSQASGGVSYNEQFF
cdr3_nt: TGTGCCAGCAGCCAAGCTAGCGGGGGGGTCTCCTACAATGAGCAGTTCTTC

d_call: .
v_call: TRBV29-1
j_call: TRBJ2-5
clone_size: .
cdr3_aa: CSLSGGETQYF
cdr3_nt: TGCAGCCTGAGCGGCGGGGAGACCCAGTACTTC

d_call: TRBD2
v_call: TRBV9
j_call: TRBJ2-2
clone_size: .
cdr3_aa: CASTAGGGAAGELFF
cdr3_nt: TGTGCCAGCACGGCAGGCGGGGGGGCCGCCGGGGAGCTGTTTTTT

d_call: .
v_call: TRBV10-3
j_call: TRBJ1-6
clone_size: .
cdr3_aa: CAISDKSSYNSPLHF
cdr3_nt: TGTGCCATCAGTGATAAGAGCTCCTATAATTCACCCCTCCACTTT